The clone carrying this T cell receptor beta chain appeared many times. This entry comes from a study of T cells in Graves' hyperthyroidism and ophthalmopathy. Researchers took RNA transcripts and amplified the TCR beta CDR3 regions from them. During a first-round RT-PCR of the TCR CDR3, the HTBI primer set was used. TCRdb passed the multiplex PCR reads through MiXCR, listing each CDR3 protein once. The data hold fewer than 550,000 distinct CDR3 sequences, with around 22% observed a single time. The sequencing sample was made of blood. This TCR came from a woman in her 30s with Graves' ophthalmopathy.

The CDR3 sequence: CASKPGQEIYEQYF. The DNA of the CDR3 is TGTGCCAGTAAACCGGGACAGGAGATCTACGAGCAGTACTTC. The chain couples TRBV19 to TRBJ2-7, with TRBD1 matching 8 bases. J gave up 3 bases and V 7 bases, and 8 bases lay outside the gene matches. Per germline, CDR1 LNHDA and CDR2 SQIVND (reference sequence). CDR3 length equals 14 residues.